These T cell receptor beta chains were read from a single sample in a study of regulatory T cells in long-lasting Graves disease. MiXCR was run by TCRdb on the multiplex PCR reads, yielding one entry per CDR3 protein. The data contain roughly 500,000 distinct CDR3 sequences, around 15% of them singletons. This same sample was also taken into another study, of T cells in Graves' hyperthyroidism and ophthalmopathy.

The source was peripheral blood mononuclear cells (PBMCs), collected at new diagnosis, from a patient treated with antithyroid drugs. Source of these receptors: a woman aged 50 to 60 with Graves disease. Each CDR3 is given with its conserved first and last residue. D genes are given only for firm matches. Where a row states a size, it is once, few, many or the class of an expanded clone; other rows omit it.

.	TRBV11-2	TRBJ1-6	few	TGTGCCAGCAGCTTATCCAGGGGAGGTATTTCACCCCTCCACTTT	CASSLSRGGISPLHF
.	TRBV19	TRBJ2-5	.	TGTGCCAGTAGTATTGGATTAGAAGGAGAGACCCAGTACTTC	CASSIGLEGETQYF
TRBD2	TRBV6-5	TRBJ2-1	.	TGTGCCAGCAGTTACGGCGGGGGGGCTTACAATGAGCAGTTCTTC	CASSYGGGAYNEQFF
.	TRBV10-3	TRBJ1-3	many	TGTGCCATCAGCCAGCGGGAGGGGTCGTACTCTGGAAACACCATATATTTT	CAISQREGSYSGNTIYF
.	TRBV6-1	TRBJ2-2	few	TGTGCCAGCAGGGACCTCACGGGCGACACCGGGGAGCTGTTTTTT	CASRDLTGDTGELFF
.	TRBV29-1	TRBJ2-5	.	TGCAGCGTTCTAGGACAGCTCTCGGTACAAGAGACCCAGTACTTC	CSVLGQLSVQETQYF
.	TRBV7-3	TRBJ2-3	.	TGTGCCAGCAGTCAGACCGGGTCTAGGAGCACAGATACGCAGTATTTT	CASSQTGSRSTDTQYF
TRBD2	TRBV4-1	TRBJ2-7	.	TGCGCCAGCAGCAACGGGGGGGGCTACGAGCAGTACTTC	CASSNGGGYEQYF
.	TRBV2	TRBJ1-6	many	TGTGCCAGCATTATTAGCTCCTATAATTCACCCCTCCACTTT	CASIISSYNSPLHF
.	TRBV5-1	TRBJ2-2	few	TGCGCCAGCAGCCGAGACCCCCAGGGGCCCTCGAACACCGGGGAGCTGTTTTTT	CASSRDPQGPSNTGELFF
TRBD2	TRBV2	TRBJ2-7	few	TGTGCCAGCTCCGGACTAGCGGGGCTCTCCTACGAGCAGTACTTC	CASSGLAGLSYEQYF
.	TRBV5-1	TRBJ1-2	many	TGCGCCAGCAGCTTGGCCAGAGGATTGAACTATGGCTACACCTTC	CASSLARGLNYGYTF
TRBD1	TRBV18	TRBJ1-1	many	TGTGCCAGCTCACGCACAGGGGACACTGAAGCTTTCTTT	CASSRTGDTEAFF
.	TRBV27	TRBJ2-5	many	TGTGCCAGCAGTCATAACCCCCCTGGGGGGACCCAGTACTTC	CASSHNPPGGTQYF
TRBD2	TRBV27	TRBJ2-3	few	TGTGCCACGCAGCGGGGGGGTACAGATACGCAGTATTTT	CATQRGGTDTQYF
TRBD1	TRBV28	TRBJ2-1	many	TGTGCCAGCAGTTCCACAGGGGTACCCTACAATGAGCAGTTCTTC	CASSSTGVPYNEQFF
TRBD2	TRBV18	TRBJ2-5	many	TGTGCCAGCTCACCAAGGACTAGCGGTCAAGAGACCCAGTACTTC	CASSPRTSGQETQYF
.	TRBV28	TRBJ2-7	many	TGTGCCAGCAGTGGGGGGCCCTCGGGCGAGCAGTACTTC	CASSGGPSGEQYF
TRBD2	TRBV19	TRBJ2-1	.	TGTGCCAGTAGTATAATCCCTGGACTAGCGGGAGTTAATGAGCAGTTCTTC	CASSIIPGLAGVNEQFF
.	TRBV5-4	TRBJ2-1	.	TGTGCCAGCAGCTCGCTAGGCCGTACGTACAATGAGCAGTTCTTC	CASSSLGRTYNEQFF
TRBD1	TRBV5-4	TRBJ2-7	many	TGTGCCAGCAGCGCCGGACAGGGATCCTACGAGCAGTACTTC	CASSAGQGSYEQYF
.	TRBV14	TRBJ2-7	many	TGTGCCAGCAGCCAAGATTCGGCCTACGAGCAGTACTTC	CASSQDSAYEQYF
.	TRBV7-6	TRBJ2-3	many	TGTGCCAGCAGCTTAGGATACGGACCAGATACGCAGTATTTT	CASSLGYGPDTQYF
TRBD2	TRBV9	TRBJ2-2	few	TGTGCCAGCAGCGAACCTAGCGGGACCGGGGAGCTGTTTTTT	CASSEPSGTGELFF
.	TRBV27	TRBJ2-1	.	TGTGCCAGCAGTTTAATGGCGACGGGCTACAATGAGCAGTTCTTC	CASSLMATGYNEQFF
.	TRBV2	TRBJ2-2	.	TGTGCCAGCAGTGAACTAGTCACCGGGGAGCTGTTTTTT	CASSELVTGELFF
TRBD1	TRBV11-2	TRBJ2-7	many	TGTGCCAGCAGCTTAGGGGCAGGGGGCTACGAGCAGTACTTC	CASSLGAGGYEQYF
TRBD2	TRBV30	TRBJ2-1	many	TGTGCCTGGAGTGTAATGGCCGGGACTAGCGGGAGGTACAATGAGCAGTTCTTC	CAWSVMAGTSGRYNEQFF